The T cell receptor (beta chain) described here comes from a study of PD-L1 blockade in urothelial cancer (dated by TCRdb to 2016 to 2017). For the wider study: All patients started therapy around 2014 and received atezolizumab 1,200 mg intravenously every 3 weeks. In the same patients, whole exome sequencing and RNA sequencing of pretreatment tumors were performed in addition to TCR sequencing. Patients had an ECOG performance status of 0 or 1 and had received between 0 and 3 prior chemotherapy regimens. A median of roughly 140,000 T cells and fewer than 85,000 unique TCRs was obtained from blood samples, and a median clonality of 0.080 was observed. Durable clinical benefit was defined as progression-free survival longer than 6 months, and TCR features were also tested against progression-free and overall survival. Pretreatment blood TCR-seq was available for nearly 30 patients, at least one posttreatment blood collection was obtained for 24 patients, and tumor TCR-seq was available for 24 patients. Blood samples were analyzed at 3 weeks after treatment start (second dose) and at 6 weeks after treatment start. About nine tenths of the roughly 29 patients were identified as males with urothelial cancer of bladder origin, and a prior smoking history was reported by 18 of 29 patients. The study, an exploratory multi-omic analysis, examined somatic, immune and clinical correlates of response to PD-L1 blockade with atezolizumab in urothelial cancer. Pretreatment tumor samples and matched peripheral blood, collected serially before and after atezolizumab treatment, underwent TCR sequencing. Durable clinical benefit was achieved by nine patients but not by the remaining 20.

Each PCR received spiked-in synthetic TCR analog templates so that absolute template abundance could be estimated from read counts. The immunoSEQ assay was used to amplify TCRbeta CDR3 regions from genomic DNA with bias-controlled V and J gene primers. Rearranged TCRbeta segments were sequenced at approximately 20X coverage. In the authors' own workflow: Clustering was used to correct sequencing errors, and CDR3s were annotated against IMGT so that V, D and J genes could be assigned. Out-of-frame and stop-codon sequences were excluded, and only productive TCRbeta rearrangements were used in downstream analyses. Clonality was calculated as one minus the Shannon entropy normalized by the log of the number of unique productive sequences. Clones differing between time points or between blood and tumor were identified using Fisher's exact test with Benjamini-Hochberg correction, with an adjusted p below 0.01 applied as the threshold. TCRdb took over this immuneACCESS table, retaining in-frame rearrangements with V and J assigned. Such tables are incomplete; in checked studies, under half of the missing clones stem from an unresolved V gene, and the remainder is unexplained. The V and J calls and clone size come from that table; D and trimming were worked out from the DNA. Within this sample are around 110,000 clones, with approximately 90% of them counted one time only. The leading ten clones occupy around 4% of the sample.

Of note for this clone: There is no known antigen for this receptor. Per-base qualities were not stored, and no clone one base away is much larger.

Findings and caveats that apply to the study as a whole: Improved progression-free and overall survival was associated with having pretreatment peripheral blood TCR clonality below the median. Because of the small sample size (n of about 30) and the many exploratory analyses performed, the results are intended to be regarded as hypothesis-generating. Greater expansion of tumor-associated TCR clones in peripheral blood 3 weeks after the start of treatment was observed in patients with durable benefit (n of about 22, p = 0.022).

The sample's time point label, decoded: peripheral blood 6 weeks after treatment start. The cohort included 29 patients with locally advanced or metastatic urothelial carcinoma who were treated at Memorial Sloan Kettering on a trial protocol. Peripheral blood mononuclear cells were collected pretreatment and during treatment, with between 1 and 8 total time points per patient. The Qiagen DNeasy Blood extraction kit was used to purify genomic DNA from total PBMCs and tumor samples. Collected pretreatment and during treatment, PBMCs were isolated and stored as previously described. Ends trimmed: V by 2 bases, J by 2 bases; bases unmatched to a gene: 4. As encoded in the germline V gene, CDR1 is LGHNA while CDR2 is YNFKEQ. CDR3 length: 16 amino acids, cysteine to phenylalanine. The read is trimmed to its CDR3 DNA, 48 bases read in frame from base 1.

The receptor was isolated from a man in his sixties with urothelial cancer. Specimen: PBMCs, collected around atezolizumab (anti-PD-L1) treatment. The V and J segments used are TRBV4-2 and TRBJ1-4, and 8 bases in between align with TRBD1. The CDR3: CASSQPGGSTNEKLFF. The nucleotides are TGTGCCAGCAGCCAACCAGGGGGCTCCACTAATGAAAAACTGTTTTTT.